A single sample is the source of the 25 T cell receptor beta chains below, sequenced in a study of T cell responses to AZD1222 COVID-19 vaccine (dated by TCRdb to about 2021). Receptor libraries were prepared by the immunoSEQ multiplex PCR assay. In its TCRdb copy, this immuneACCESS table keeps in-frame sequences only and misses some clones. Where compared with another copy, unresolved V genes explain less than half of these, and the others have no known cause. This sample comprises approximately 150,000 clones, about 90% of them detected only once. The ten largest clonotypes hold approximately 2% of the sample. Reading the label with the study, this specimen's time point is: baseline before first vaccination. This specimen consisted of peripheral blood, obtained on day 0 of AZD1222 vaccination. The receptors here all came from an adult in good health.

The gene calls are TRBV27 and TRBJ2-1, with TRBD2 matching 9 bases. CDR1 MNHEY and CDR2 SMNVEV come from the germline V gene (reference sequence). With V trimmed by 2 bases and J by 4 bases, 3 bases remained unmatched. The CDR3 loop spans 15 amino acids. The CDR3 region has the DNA TGTGCCAGCAGTTTAAGTCTAGCGGGGTACAATGAGCAGTTCTTC. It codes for CASSLSLAGYNEQFF.

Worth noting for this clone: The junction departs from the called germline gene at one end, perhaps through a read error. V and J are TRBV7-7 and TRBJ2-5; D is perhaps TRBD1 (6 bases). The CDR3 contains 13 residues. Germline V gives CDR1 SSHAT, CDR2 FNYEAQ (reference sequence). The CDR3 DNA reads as TGTGCTAGCAGCCAGGACAGCGAAGAGACCCAGTACTTC. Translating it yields CASSQDSEETQYF.

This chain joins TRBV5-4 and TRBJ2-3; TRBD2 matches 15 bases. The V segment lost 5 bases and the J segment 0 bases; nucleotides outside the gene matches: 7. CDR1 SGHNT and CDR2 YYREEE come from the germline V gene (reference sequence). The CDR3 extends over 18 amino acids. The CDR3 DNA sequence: TGTGCCAGCAGTAAAGGACTAGCGGGGGGGACTAGCACAGATACGCAGTATTTT. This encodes CASSKGLAGGTSTDTQYF.

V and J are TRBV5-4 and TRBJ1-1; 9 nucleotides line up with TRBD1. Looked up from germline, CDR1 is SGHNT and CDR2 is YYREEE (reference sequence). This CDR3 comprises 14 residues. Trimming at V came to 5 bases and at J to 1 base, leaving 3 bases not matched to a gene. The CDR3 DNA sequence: TGTGCCAGCAGGGGACAGGGTTCGAACACTGAAGCTTTCTTT. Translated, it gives CASRGQGSNTEAFF.

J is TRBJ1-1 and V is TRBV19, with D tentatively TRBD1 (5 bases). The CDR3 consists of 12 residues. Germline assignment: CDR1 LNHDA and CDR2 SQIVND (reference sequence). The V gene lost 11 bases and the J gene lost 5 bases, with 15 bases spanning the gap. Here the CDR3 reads CAVRDQETEAFF. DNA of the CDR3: TGTGCCGTAAGGGACCAGGAGACTGAAGCTTTCTTT.

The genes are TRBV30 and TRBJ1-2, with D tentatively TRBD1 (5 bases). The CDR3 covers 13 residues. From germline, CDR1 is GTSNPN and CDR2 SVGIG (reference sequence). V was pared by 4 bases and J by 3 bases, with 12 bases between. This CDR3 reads CAWNSGVDYGYTF. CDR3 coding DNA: TGTGCCTGGAATTCGGGGGTAGACTATGGCTACACCTTC.

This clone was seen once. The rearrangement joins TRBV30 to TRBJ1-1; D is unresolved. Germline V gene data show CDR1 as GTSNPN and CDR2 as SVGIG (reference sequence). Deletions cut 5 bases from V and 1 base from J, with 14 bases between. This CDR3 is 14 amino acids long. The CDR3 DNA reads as TGTGCCTGGGCCCCAGAGACTACGAACACTGAAGCTTTCTTT. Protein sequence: CAWAPETTNTEAFF.

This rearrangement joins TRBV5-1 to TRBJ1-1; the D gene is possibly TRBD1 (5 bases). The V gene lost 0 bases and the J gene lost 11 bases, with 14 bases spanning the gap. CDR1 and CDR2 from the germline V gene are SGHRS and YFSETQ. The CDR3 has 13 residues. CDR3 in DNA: TGCGCCAGCAGCTTGGAAGGGACTGGGTGGGCTTTCTTT. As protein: CASSLEGTGWAFF. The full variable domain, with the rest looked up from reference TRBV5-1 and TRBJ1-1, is KAGVTQTPRYLIKTRGQQVTLSCSPISGHRSVSWYQQTPGQGLQFLFEYFSETQRNKGNFPGRFSGRQFSNSRSEMNVSTLELGDSALYLCASSLEGTGWAFFGQGTRLTVV.

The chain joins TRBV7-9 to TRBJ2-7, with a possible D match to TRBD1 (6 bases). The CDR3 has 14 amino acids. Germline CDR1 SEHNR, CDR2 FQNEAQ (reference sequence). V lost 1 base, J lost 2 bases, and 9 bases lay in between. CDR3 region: CASSLVGGAYEQYF. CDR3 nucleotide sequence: TGTGCCAGCAGCTTAGTTGGGGGCGCCTACGAGCAGTACTTC.

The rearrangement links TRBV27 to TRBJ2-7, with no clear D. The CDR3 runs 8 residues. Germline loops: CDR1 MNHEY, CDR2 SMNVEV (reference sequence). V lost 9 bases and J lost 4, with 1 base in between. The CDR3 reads CARYEQYF. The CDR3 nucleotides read TGTGCCAGGTACGAGCAGTACTTC.

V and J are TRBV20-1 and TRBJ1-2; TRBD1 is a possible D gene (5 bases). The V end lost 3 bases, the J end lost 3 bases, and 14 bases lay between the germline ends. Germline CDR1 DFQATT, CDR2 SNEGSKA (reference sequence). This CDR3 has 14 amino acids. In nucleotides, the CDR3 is TGCAGTGCTAGTCTCAACCAGGGTGACTATGGCTACACCTTC. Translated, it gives CSASLNQGDYGYTF.

CDR3 in amino acids: CAWTGTSGGAGELFF. In DNA, the CDR3 is TGTGCCTGGACCGGGACTAGCGGGGGGGCCGGGGAGCTGTTTTTT. The chain joins TRBV30 to TRBJ2-2, with TRBD2 identical over 16 bases. Trimming removed 4 bases from V and 6 bases from J; junction bases left unmatched: 2. The CDR3 has 15 amino acids. Germline assignment: CDR1 GTSNPN and CDR2 SVGIG (reference sequence).

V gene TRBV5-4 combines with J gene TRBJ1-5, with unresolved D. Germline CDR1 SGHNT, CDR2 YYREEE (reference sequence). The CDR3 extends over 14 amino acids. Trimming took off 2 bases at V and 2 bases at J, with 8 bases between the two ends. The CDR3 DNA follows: TGTGCCAGCAGCTTTTTCGGGGGCAATCAGCCCCAGCATTTT. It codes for CASSFFGGNQPQHF.

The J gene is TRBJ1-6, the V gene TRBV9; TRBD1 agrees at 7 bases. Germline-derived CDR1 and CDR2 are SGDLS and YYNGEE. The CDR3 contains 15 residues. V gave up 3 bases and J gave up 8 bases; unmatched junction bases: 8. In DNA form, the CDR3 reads TGTGCCAGCAGCGCTCGACAGGGAGGCGATTCACCCCTCCACTTT. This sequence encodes CASSARQGGDSPLHF.

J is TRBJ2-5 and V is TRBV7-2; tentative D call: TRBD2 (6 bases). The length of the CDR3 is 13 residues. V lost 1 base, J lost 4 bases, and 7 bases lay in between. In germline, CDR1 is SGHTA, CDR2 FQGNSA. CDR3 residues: CASSLGLVETQYF. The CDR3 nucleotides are TGTGCCAGCAGCTTAGGACTAGTAGAGACCCAGTACTTC.

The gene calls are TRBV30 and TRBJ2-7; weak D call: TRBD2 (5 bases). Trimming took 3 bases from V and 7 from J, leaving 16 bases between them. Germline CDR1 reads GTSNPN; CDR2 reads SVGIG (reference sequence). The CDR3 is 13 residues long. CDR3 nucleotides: TGTGCCTGGAGCCCCCAGTCCCAGCGGGAGCAGTACTTC. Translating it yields CAWSPQSQREQYF.

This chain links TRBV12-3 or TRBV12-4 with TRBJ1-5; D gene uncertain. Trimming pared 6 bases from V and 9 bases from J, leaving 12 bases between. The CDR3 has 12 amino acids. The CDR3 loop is CASRMDRPPQHF. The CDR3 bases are TGTGCCAGCAGGATGGACCGACCGCCCCAGCATTTT.

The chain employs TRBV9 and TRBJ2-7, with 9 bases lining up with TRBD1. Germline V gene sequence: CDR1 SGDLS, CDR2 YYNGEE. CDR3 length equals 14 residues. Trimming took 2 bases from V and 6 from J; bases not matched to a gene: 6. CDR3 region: CASSVGTGRSEQYF. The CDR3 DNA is TGTGCCAGCAGCGTCGGGACAGGGCGTAGCGAGCAGTACTTC.

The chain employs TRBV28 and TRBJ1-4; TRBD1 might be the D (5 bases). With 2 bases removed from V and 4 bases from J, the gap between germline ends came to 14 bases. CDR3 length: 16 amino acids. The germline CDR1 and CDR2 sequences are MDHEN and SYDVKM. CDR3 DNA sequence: TGTGCCAGCAGTTTACCCAGGGCGGGGGTTAATGAAAAACTGTTTTTT. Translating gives CASSLPRAGVNEKLFF.

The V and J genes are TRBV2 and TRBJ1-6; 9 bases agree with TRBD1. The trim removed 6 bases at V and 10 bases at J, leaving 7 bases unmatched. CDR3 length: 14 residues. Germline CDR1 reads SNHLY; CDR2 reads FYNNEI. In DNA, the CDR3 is TGTGCCAGCAGCACCGGGACAGGGTCATCACCCCTCCACTTT. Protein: CASSTGTGSSPLHF.

CDR3 region: CASSSSLGQSNTEAFF. CDR3 DNA sequence: TGTGCCAGCAGTTCCTCATTAGGACAGTCTAACACTGAAGCTTTCTTT. The gene calls are TRBV28 and TRBJ1-1; tentatively, D is TRBD1 (6 bases). Trimming left V 4 bases short and J 2 bases short, with 17 bases between. CDR1 is MDHEN and CDR2 is SYDVKM in the germline V gene. This CDR3 region has 16 residues.

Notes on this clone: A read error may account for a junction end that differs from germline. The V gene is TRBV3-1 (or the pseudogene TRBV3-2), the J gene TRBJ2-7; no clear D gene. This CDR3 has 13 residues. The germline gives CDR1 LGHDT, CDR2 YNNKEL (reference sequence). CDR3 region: CASSQVPFSPSWF. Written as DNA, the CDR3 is TGTGCCAGCAGCCAAGTTCCTTTTTCTCCCAGTTGGTTC.

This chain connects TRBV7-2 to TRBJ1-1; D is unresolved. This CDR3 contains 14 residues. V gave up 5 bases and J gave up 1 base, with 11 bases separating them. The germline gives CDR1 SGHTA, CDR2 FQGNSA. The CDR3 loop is CASSPPGGNTEAFF. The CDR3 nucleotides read TGTGCCAGCAGCCCTCCGGGCGGGAACACTGAAGCTTTCTTT.

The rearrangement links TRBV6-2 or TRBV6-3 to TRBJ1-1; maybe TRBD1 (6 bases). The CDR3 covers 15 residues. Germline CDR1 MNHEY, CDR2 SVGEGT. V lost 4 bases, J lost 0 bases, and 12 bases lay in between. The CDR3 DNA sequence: TGTGCCAGCAGTTTCACAGGGCTAATGAACACTGAAGCTTTCTTT. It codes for CASSFTGLMNTEAFF.

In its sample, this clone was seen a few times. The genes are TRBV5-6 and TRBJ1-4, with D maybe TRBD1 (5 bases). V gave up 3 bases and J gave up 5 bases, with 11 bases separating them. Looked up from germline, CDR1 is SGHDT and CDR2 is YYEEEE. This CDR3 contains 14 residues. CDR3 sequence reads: CASSSETVNEKLFF. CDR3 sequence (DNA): TGTGCCAGCAGCTCGGAGACAGTCAATGAAAAACTGTTTTTT.